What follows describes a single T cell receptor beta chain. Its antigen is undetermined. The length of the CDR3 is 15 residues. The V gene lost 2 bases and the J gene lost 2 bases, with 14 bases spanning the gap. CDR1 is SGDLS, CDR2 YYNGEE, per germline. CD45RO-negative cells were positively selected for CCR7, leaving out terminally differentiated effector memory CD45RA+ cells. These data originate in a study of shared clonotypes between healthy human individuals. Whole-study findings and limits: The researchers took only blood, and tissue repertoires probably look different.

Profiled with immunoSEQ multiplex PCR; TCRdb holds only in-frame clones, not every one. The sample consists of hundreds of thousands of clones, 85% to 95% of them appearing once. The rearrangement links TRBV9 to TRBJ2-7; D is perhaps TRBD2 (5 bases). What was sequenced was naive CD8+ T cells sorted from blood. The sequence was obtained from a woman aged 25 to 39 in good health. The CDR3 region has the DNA TGTGCCAGCAGCGTTGGGAGCGGCAGACCCTACGAGCAGTACTTC. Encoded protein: CASSVGSGRPYEQYF. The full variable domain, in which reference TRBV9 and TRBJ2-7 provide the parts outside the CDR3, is DSGVTQTPKHLITATGQRVTLRCSPRSGDLSVYWYQQSLDQGLQFLIQYYNGEERAKGNILERFSAQQFPDLHSELNLSSLELGDSALYFCASSVGSGRPYEQYFGPGTRLTVT.